The 9 T cell receptor beta chains presented below share a single source sample, sequenced in a study of T-cell reconstitution after alpha-beta-depleted transplantation in children. TCRbeta library construction was performed incorporating unique molecular identifiers. TCRdb fed the PCR reads into MiXCR, producing one record per CDR3 protein. This table holds approximately 400,000 distinct CDR3 sequences, roughly 17% found once. This specimen was PBMCs, mostly from graft donor cells, taken 360 days after TCRalphabeta/CD19-depleted stem cell transplant. All receptors derive from a boy younger than two who had a stem cell transplant for Wiskott-Aldrich syndrome, so the T cells may come from the graft donor.

This clonotype was detected many times. This chain connects TRBV25-1 to TRBJ2-1; weak D call: TRBD2 (6 bases). The CDR3 length is 14 residues. From germline, CDR1 is MGHDK and CDR2 SYGVNS. Trimming shortened V by 4 bases and J by 5 bases, and 12 bases separated the two germline ends. The CDR3 DNA sequence: TGTGCCAGCAGTGCAAAGACTAGGGACAATGAGCAGTTCTTC. Encoded protein: CASSAKTRDNEQFF. The full variable domain, rest sourced from reference TRBV25-1 and TRBJ2-1, is EADIYQTPRYLVIGTGKKITLECSQTMGHDKMYWYQQDPGMELHLIHYSYGVNSTEKGDLSSESTVSRIRTEHFPLTLESARPSHTSQYLCASSAKTRDNEQFFGPGTRLTVL.

The V gene is TRBV6-2 or TRBV6-3, the J gene TRBJ2-1, with 9 bases identical to TRBD1. V lost 0 bases to trimming and J lost 5 bases; unmatched junction nucleotides: 11. CDR3 length equals 18 residues. Germline loops: CDR1 MNHEY, CDR2 SVGEGT. CDR3 sequence: CASSYSTGGQGSHNEQFF. As DNA, the CDR3 is TGTGCCAGCAGTTACTCGACAGGGGGACAGGGTTCGCACAATGAGCAGTTCTTC.

This clonotype was detected a few times. This sequence joins TRBV7-8 and TRBJ2-3; 7 positions match TRBD2. Germline lookup yields CDR1 SGHVS and CDR2 FQNEAQ. There are 16 residues in the CDR3. Trimming cost V 1 base and J 0 bases; bases outside gene matches: 4. The CDR3 spells CASSLDPAGSTDTQYF. The CDR3 bases are TGTGCCAGCAGCTTAGACCCAGCGGGAAGCACAGATACGCAGTATTTT.

In regard to this clonotype: Being one base from a much bigger clone, this may be a read error. The CDR3, as DNA: TGTGCCAGCAGTTACCGGGACATGTTCTACGAGCAGTACTTC. It translates to CASSYRDMFYEQYF. This chain links TRBV6-5 with TRBJ2-7; D is perhaps TRBD1 (6 bases). With 2 bases removed from V and 3 bases from J, the gap between germline ends came to 11 bases. Germline loops: CDR1 MNHEY, CDR2 SVGAGI. The CDR3 has 14 amino acids.

The V gene is TRBV5-6, the J gene TRBJ2-3, with TRBD1 matching 8 bases. The CDR3 runs to 15 residues. Germline CDR1 SGHDT, CDR2 YYEEEE. V trimming: 3 bases; J trimming: 4 bases; junction bases outside the gene matches: 7. CDR3 DNA sequence: TGTGCCAGCAGCTACCGACCGACAGGGGCAGATACGCAGTATTTT. Protein: CASSYRPTGADTQYF.

This clonotype was seen a handful of times. The rearrangement links TRBV10-3 to TRBJ2-2; TRBD1 might be the D (6 bases). This CDR3 has 15 residues. Germline CDR1 reads ENHRY; CDR2 reads SYGVKD. The V end was cut by 6 bases, the J end by 0 bases, with 11 bases between. The CDR3 DNA sequence: TGTGCCATCAGATGGGGGCAGACGAACACCGGGGAGCTGTTTTTT. Encoded protein: CAIRWGQTNTGELFF.

This clonotype was counted between two and nine times. V gene TRBV6-1 combines with J gene TRBJ2-1; 8 bases map to TRBD1. The CDR3 runs to 17 residues. The germline V gene has CDR1 MNHNS and CDR2 SASEGT. The J segment lost 4 bases and the V segment lost 5 bases, leaving 13 bases of the junction unmatched. CDR3 nucleotide sequence: TGTGCCAGCAGTCAACTATGGGGCAGGGGGCTGTACAATGAGCAGTTCTTC. Residues: CASSQLWGRGLYNEQFF.

J is TRBJ2-4 and V is TRBV29-1; 7 positions agree with TRBD1. Germline-derived CDR1 and CDR2 are SQVTM and ANQGSEA. V trimming: 1 base; J trimming: 2 bases; junction bases outside the gene matches: 17. This CDR3 spans 19 amino acids. The CDR3: CSVEARDSQEGVPKNIQYF. CDR3 in DNA: TGCAGCGTTGAAGCTCGGGACAGCCAAGAGGGGGTACCCAAAAACATTCAGTACTTC.

The genes are TRBV29-1 and TRBJ1-1, with D possibly TRBD1 on 6 matching bases. V was clipped by 5 bases and J by 8 bases, with 15 bases between them. The CDR3 has 12 amino acids. Germline CDR1 is SQVTM and CDR2 is ANQGSEA. The CDR3 here is CSVSGGSLEAFF. The DNA of the CDR3 is TGCAGCGTTTCCGGGGGCAGTTTGGAAGCTTTCTTT.